Here is one TCR beta chain with its context. TCRdb keeps only in-frame clones here, not all; method: immunoSEQ multiplex PCR. This table holds around 150,000 clones, more than 70% found once. This entry belongs to a study of T cell responses to AZD1222 COVID-19 vaccine. The germline V and J ends were trimmed by 5 bases and 1 base, with 9 bases remaining between them. This CDR3 is built from 14 residues. The germline CDR1 and CDR2 sequences are SNHLY and FYNNEI. The source material was peripheral blood, sampled on day 0 of AZD1222 vaccination. This chain links TRBV2 with TRBJ1-3, with D possibly matching TRBD1 (5 bases). This receptor was taken from an adult in good health. The CDR3 spells CASSRRTSGNTIYF. The CDR3 DNA sequence: TGTGCCAGCAGTAGGCGGACATCTGGAAACACCATATATTTT.